The 18 T cell receptor beta chains reported below all come from one sample, sequenced in a study of blood T cell repertoires in COVID-19. Sequencing used immunoSEQ multiplex PCR; TCRdb keeps in-frame clones, though not all of them. Of 300,000 to 450,000 clones listed, over 75% are singletons. The sequencing input was PBMCs or T cells enriched from blood (not recorded which). The receptors here all came from a man aged 25 to 40 who had recovered from COVID-19.

V is TRBV15 and J is TRBJ2-5, with TRBD1 matching over 8 bases. This CDR3 has 17 residues. V trimming: 1 base; J trimming: 3 bases; junction bases outside the gene matches: 10. Germline-derived CDR1 and CDR2 are LNHNV and YYDKDF (reference sequence). The CDR3 DNA follows: TGTGCCACCAGCAGAGGAGACAGGGGTTTCGAAAAAGAGACCCAGTACTTC. Translating gives CATSRGDRGFEKETQYF.

The chain employs TRBV7-9 and TRBJ1-4; 8 positions match TRBD1. Trimming took 7 bases from V and 1 from J; bases not matched to a gene: 2. Per germline, CDR1 SEHNR and CDR2 FQNEAQ (reference sequence). This CDR3 comprises 14 residues. The CDR3 nucleotides are TGTGCCAGCACCACAGGGGGAACTAATGAAAAACTGTTTTTT. This encodes CASTTGGTNEKLFF.

The chain combines TRBV28 with TRBJ1-1; possible D gene TRBD1, 5 bases. This CDR3 spans 16 amino acids. CDR1 and CDR2 from the germline V gene are MDHEN and SYDVKM. Trimming took off 2 bases at V and 1 base at J, with 14 bases between the two ends. The CDR3 sequence is CASSLRWRGANTEAFF. For the CDR3, the DNA is TGTGCCAGCAGTTTACGATGGAGGGGTGCGAACACTGAAGCTTTCTTT.

The V gene is TRBV4-2, the J gene TRBJ2-1, with D maybe TRBD2 (6 bases). Germline CDR1 reads LGHNA; CDR2 reads YNFKEQ. CDR3 length: 16 amino acids. V shed 4 bases and J shed 2 bases, with 15 bases lying between them. The CDR3 coding sequence is TGTGCCAGCAGCCTTATAATTAGCGGAACCTACAATGAGCAGTTCTTC. Translation gives CASSLIISGTYNEQFF.

This sequence joins TRBV19 and TRBJ2-5, with 11 bases fitting TRBD2. V was pared by 6 bases and J by 1 base, with 4 bases of the junction left unmatched. Germline lookup yields CDR1 LNHDA and CDR2 SQIVND (reference sequence). The CDR3 consists of 15 residues. The chain's CDR3 is CASRPGLAAQETQYF. Written as DNA, the CDR3 is TGTGCCAGTAGGCCGGGACTAGCGGCCCAAGAGACCCAGTACTTC.

J is TRBJ1-2 and V is TRBV6-5; no clear D. The CDR3 totals 13 residues. Trimming shortened V by 6 bases and J by 6 bases, and 14 bases separated the two germline ends. Germline loops: CDR1 MNHEY, CDR2 SVGAGI. CDR3 bases: TGTGCCAGCAGGGTAGACGCCGGGGATGGCTACACCTTC. Translated, it gives CASRVDAGDGYTF.

This chain joins TRBV9 and TRBJ1-2; D possibly corresponds to TRBD1 (5 bases). V gave up 5 bases and J gave up 6 bases, with 11 bases separating them. The CDR3 covers 12 residues. Germline V gives CDR1 SGDLS, CDR2 YYNGEE. The chain's CDR3 is CASRTAHNGYTF. CDR3 sequence (DNA): TGTGCCAGCAGGACAGCCCATAATGGCTACACCTTC.

The table lists this clone with a count of one. The V call is TRBV7-9, the J call TRBJ2-1; TRBD1 might be the D (6 bases). The CDR3 consists of 15 residues. Trimming stripped 3 bases from V and 4 bases from J, with 13 bases between. The germline gives CDR1 SEHNR, CDR2 FQNEAQ (reference sequence). The DNA of the CDR3 is TGTGCCAGCAGCTTGGGACAAGGGGGTTACAATGAGCAGTTCTTC. Translating it yields CASSLGQGGYNEQFF.

The chain is built from TRBV15 and TRBJ2-2; a weak D match, TRBD2 (7 bases). The CDR3 is made up of 16 amino acids. The germline gives CDR1 LNHNV, CDR2 YYDKDF (reference sequence). Trimming took 4 bases from V and 1 from J, leaving 13 bases between them. In DNA form, the CDR3 reads TGTGCCACCAGCACCCGAAGGGGGGGGAACACCGGGGAGCTGTTTTTT. It translates to CATSTRRGGNTGELFF.

The count of this clone is one. V gene TRBV10-3 combines with J gene TRBJ2-6; weak D call: TRBD1 (5 bases). The germline V gene encodes CDR1 ENHRY and CDR2 SYGVKD. The CDR3 runs 17 residues. Trimming removed 4 bases at V and 3 bases at J, with 16 bases between. Here the CDR3 DNA reads TGTGCCATCAGTGGTGCTACAGGCCCGGGTGGGGCCAACGTCCTGACTTTC. Protein sequence: CAISGATGPGGANVLTF.

The count of this clone is one. A read error may account for a junction end that differs from germline. V is TRBV7-7 and J is TRBJ2-1; D uncertain. The CDR3 is 13 residues long. Germline V gene lookup returns CDR1 SSHAT and CDR2 FNYEAQ (reference sequence). The CDR3 DNA is TGTGCTAGCAGCCCCGCGGCAGTGAATGAGCAGTTCTTC. It specifies CASSPAAVNEQFF.

The V and J genes are TRBV10-3 and TRBJ1-4, with TRBD1 as a possible D gene (6 bases). In germline, CDR1 is ENHRY, CDR2 SYGVKD. The germline V and J ends were trimmed by 7 bases and 5 bases, with 11 bases remaining between them. CDR3 size: 13 residues. The CDR3 here is CAITQGQNEKLFF. DNA for the CDR3: TGTGCCATCACACAGGGTCAAAATGAAAAACTGTTTTTT.

The chain links TRBV19 to TRBJ1-1; 9 bases fit TRBD1. The germline V gene encodes CDR1 LNHDA and CDR2 SQIVND (reference sequence). The CDR3 runs to 15 residues. The trim removed 7 bases at V and 1 base at J, leaving 7 bases unmatched. This CDR3 reads CASTAGQGSNTEAFF. The CDR3 DNA sequence: TGTGCCAGTACCGCGGGACAGGGTTCGAACACTGAAGCTTTCTTT.

This rearrangement joins TRBV3-1 (or the pseudogene TRBV3-2) to TRBJ2-7; a weak D match, TRBD2 (5 bases). This CDR3 is built from 14 residues. The ends were cut back, 1 base at V and 4 bases at J, with 11 bases in the middle. Germline CDR1 and CDR2: LGHDT and YNNKEL (reference sequence). This CDR3 reads CASSQVLRGYEQYF. The DNA for the CDR3 is TGTGCCAGCAGCCAAGTCTTACGGGGATACGAGCAGTACTTC.

The chain has TRBV11-2 and TRBJ2-5, with 13 bases matching TRBD2. With V trimmed by 3 bases and J by 9 bases, 7 bases remained unmatched. The CDR3 extends over 15 amino acids. CDR1 and CDR2 (germline): SGHAT, FQNNGV. CDR3 nucleotides: TGTGCCAGCAGCTTCGGGACTAGCGGGACGGGGGCCCAGTACTTC. Translated, it gives CASSFGTSGTGAQYF.

The chain joins TRBV6-1 to TRBJ2-1; TRBD1 is a possible D gene (6 bases). CDR3 size: 15 residues. Germline CDR1 MNHNS, CDR2 SASEGT. Trimming left V 1 base short and J 4 bases short, with 11 bases between. Here the CDR3 reads CASSEVGQLYNEQFF. In DNA form, the CDR3 reads TGTGCCAGCAGTGAAGTCGGACAGCTTTACAATGAGCAGTTCTTC.

The CDR3 protein is CSVGEGEVTEAFF. CDR3 sequence (DNA): TGCAGCGTTGGAGAGGGAGAAGTCACTGAAGCTTTCTTT. This sequence joins TRBV29-1 and TRBJ1-1; D is uncertain. The V gene lost 4 bases and the J gene lost 4 bases, with 13 bases spanning the gap. Germline loops: CDR1 SQVTM, CDR2 ANQGSEA. This CDR3 has 13 amino acids.

The chain uses TRBV28 and TRBJ2-7, with 8 bases aligning to TRBD1. CDR3 size: 15 residues. In germline, CDR1 is MDHEN, CDR2 SYDVKM. The junction had 5 bases not matched to a gene; V was cut back by 2 bases and J by 2 bases. The CDR3 loop is CASSLGGQGPYEQYF. CDR3 DNA: TGTGCCAGCAGTTTAGGAGGACAGGGCCCCTACGAGCAGTACTTC.